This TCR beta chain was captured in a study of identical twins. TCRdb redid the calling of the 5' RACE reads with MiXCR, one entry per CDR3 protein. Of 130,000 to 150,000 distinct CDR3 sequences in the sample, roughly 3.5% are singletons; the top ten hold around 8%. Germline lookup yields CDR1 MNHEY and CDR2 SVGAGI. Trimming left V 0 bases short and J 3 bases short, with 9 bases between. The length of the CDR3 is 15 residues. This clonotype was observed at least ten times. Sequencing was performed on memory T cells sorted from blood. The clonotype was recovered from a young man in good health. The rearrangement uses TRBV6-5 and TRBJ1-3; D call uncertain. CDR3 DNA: TGTGCCAGCAGTTACTCCAGAGGCTTTGGAAACACCATATATTTT. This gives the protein CASSYSRGFGNTIYF.